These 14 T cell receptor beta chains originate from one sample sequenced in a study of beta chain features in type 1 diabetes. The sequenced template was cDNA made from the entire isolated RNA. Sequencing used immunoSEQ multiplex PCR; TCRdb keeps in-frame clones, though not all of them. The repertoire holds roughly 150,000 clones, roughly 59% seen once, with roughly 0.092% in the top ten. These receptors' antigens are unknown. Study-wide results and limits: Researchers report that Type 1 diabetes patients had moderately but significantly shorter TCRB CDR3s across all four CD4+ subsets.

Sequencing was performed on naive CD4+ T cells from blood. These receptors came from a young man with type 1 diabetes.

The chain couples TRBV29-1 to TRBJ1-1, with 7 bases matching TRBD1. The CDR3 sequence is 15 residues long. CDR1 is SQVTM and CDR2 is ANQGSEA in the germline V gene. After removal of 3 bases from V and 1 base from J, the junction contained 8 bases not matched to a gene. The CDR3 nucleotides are TGCAGCGTTGAGGGACAGCAGTTTAAGAACACTGAAGCTTTCTTT. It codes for CSVEGQQFKNTEAFF.

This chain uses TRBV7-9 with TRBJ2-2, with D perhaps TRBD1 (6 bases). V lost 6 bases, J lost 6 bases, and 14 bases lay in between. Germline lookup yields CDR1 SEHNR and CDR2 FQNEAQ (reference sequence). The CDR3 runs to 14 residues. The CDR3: CASRPGTLPGELFF. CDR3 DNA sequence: TGTGCCAGCAGGCCCGGGACACTTCCCGGGGAGCTGTTTTTT.

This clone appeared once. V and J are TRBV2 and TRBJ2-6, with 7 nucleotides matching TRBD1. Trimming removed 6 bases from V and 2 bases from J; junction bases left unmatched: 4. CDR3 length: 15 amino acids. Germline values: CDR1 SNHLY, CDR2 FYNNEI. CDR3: CASSADRAGANVLTF. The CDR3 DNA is TGTGCCAGCAGCGCTGACAGGGCTGGGGCCAACGTCCTGACTTTC.

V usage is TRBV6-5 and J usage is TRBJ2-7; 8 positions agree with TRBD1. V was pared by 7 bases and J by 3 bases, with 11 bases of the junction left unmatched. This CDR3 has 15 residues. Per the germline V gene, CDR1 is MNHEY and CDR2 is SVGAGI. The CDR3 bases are TGTGCCAGCACGACCCGGGGACAGGCTTTCTACGAGCAGTACTTC. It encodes CASTTRGQAFYEQYF.

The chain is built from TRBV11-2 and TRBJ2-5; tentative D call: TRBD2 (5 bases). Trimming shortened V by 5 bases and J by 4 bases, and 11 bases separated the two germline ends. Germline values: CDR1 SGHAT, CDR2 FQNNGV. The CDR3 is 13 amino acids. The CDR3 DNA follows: TGTGCCAGCAGCCAGGCGGGTACAGAGACCCAGTACTTC. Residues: CASSQAGTETQYF.

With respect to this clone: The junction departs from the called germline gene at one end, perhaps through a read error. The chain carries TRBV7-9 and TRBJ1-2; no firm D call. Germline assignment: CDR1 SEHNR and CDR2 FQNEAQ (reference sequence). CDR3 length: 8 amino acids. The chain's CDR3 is CASSPSSF. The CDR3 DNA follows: TGTGCCAGCAGCCCCTCCTCCTTC.

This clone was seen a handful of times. The DNA for the CDR3 is TGCAGCGTTGACGTATCGGGACAGGGGAACTATGGCTACACCTTC. Protein product: CSVDVSGQGNYGYTF. V usage is TRBV29-1 and J usage is TRBJ1-2, with 10 bases identical to TRBD1. Per the germline V gene, CDR1 is SQVTM and CDR2 is ANQGSEA. The V gene end was trimmed by 3 bases and the J gene end by 2 bases; junction bases not matched to a gene: 6. The CDR3 is 15 amino acids.

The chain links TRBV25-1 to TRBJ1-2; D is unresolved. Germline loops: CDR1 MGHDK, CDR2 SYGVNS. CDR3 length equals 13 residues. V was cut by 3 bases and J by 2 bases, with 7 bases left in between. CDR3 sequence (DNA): TGTGCCAGCAGTGATTTTGCGAACTATGGCTACACCTTC. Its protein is CASSDFANYGYTF.

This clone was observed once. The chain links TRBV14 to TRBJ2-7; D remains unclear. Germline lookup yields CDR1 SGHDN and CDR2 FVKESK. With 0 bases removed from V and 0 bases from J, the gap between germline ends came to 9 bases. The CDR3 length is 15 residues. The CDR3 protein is CASSQDYGFSYEQYF. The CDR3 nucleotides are TGTGCCAGCAGCCAAGATTATGGCTTCTCCTACGAGCAGTACTTC.

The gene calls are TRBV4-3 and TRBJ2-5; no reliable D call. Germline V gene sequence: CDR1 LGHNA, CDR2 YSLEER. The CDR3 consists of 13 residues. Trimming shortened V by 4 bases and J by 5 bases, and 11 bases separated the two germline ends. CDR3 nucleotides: TGCGCCAGCAGCCTCCTCCTAGGGGAGACCCAGTACTTC. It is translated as CASSLLLGETQYF.

The CDR3 DNA follows: TGTGCCAGCAGCAAGGGACTAGCGGGGGGAGCTGTCTCCTACGAGCAGTACTTC. Translating gives CASSKGLAGGAVSYEQYF. This sequence joins TRBV7-2 and TRBJ2-7, with 15 bases that match TRBD2. Trimming at V came to 5 bases and at J to 0 bases, leaving 8 bases not matched to a gene. The CDR3 consists of 18 residues. Germline-derived CDR1 and CDR2 are SGHTA and FQGNSA. The whole variable domain, filled in from reference TRBV7-2 and TRBJ2-7, reads GAGVSQSPSNKVTEKGKDVELRCDPISGHTALYWYRQSLGQGLEFLIYFQGNSAPDKSGLPSDRFSAERTGGSVSTLTIQRTQQEDSAVYLCASSKGLAGGAVSYEQYFGPGTRLTVT.

The CDR3, as DNA: TGCGCCAGCTCCTCCGGAGCGGGGAACAATGAGCAGTTCTTC. Protein product: CASSSGAGNNEQFF. The chain links TRBV10-1 to TRBJ2-1; 7 bases map to TRBD2. The CDR3 contains 14 residues. The trim removed 8 bases at V and 5 bases at J, leaving 9 bases unmatched. The germline V gene has CDR1 WNHNN and CDR2 SYGVQD (reference sequence).

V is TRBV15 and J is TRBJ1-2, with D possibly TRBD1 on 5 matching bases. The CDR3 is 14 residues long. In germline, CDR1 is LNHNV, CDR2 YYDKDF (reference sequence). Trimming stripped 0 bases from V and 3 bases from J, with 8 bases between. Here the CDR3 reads CATSRDRGDYGYTF. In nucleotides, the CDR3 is TGTGCCACCAGCAGAGATCGGGGCGACTATGGCTACACCTTC. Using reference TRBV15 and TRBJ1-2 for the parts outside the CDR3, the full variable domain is DAMVIQNPRYQVTQFGKPVTLSCSQTLNHNVMYWYQQKSSQAPKLLFHYYDKDFNNEADTPDNFQSRRPNTSFCFLDIRSPGLGDTAMYLCATSRDRGDYGYTFGSGTRLTVV.

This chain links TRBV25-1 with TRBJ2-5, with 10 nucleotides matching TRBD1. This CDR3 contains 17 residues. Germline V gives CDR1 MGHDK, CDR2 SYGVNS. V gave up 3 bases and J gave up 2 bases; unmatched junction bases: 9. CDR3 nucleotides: TGTGCCAGCAGTGACCTCCGGGACAGGGGAGGGCAAGAGACCCAGTACTTC. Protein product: CASSDLRDRGGQETQYF.